A selection of T cell receptor beta chains follows, all from one sample in a study of cytomegalovirus exposure and HLA in healthy donors. Repertoires were generated with immunoSEQ multiplex PCR, while TCRdb's copy carries only in-frame clones and drops some. The data contain some 160,000 clones, roughly 9.4% of them singletons. The sequencing sample was made of PBMCs. These receptors were obtained from a male donor in good health and CMV-seronegative. Both conserved end residues are part of each CDR3. A D gene is named only where the DNA matches it firmly. Clone size is shown for a subset of rows, as once, few, many or a class of expanded clone.

J: TRBJ2-1; size: -; D: TRBD2; V: TRBV4-2; DNA: TGTGCCAGCAGCCACCAAGCGGGGAGCTCCTACAATGAGCAGTTCTTC; CDR3: CASSHQAGSSYNEQFF
J: TRBJ2-3; size: few; D: TRBD2; V: TRBV7-2; DNA: TGTGCCAGCAGCTTATGGTTTAGCGGGACAGATACGCAGTATTTT; CDR3: CASSLWFSGTDTQYF
J: TRBJ2-7; size: -; D: TRBD2; V: TRBV4-3; DNA: TGCGCCAGCAGCCAAGCGGGAGGGGGGGCGTATGAGCAGTACTTC; CDR3: CASSQAGGGAYEQYF
J: TRBJ1-2; size: -; D: TRBD1; V: TRBV5-1; DNA: TGCGCCAGCAGCCCGACAGGGGACAACTATGGCTACACCTTC; CDR3: CASSPTGDNYGYTF
J: TRBJ2-4; size: few; D: -; V: TRBV7-9; DNA: TGTGCCAGCAGCCCTAGGGAGGCCAAAAACATTCAGTACTTC; CDR3: CASSPREAKNIQYF
J: TRBJ2-7; size: few; D: TRBD1; V: TRBV5-6; DNA: TGTGCCAGCAGCCTGGAGCGGACAGGGGCCTTGGACGAGCAGTACTTC; CDR3: CASSLERTGALDEQYF
J: TRBJ2-4; size: -; D: -; V: TRBV2; DNA: TGTGCCAGCAGTGAAATACCAGTACGGCGGCTAAACATTCAGTACTTC; CDR3: CASSEIPVRRLNIQYF
J: TRBJ1-1; size: -; D: -; V: TRBV4-1; DNA: TGCGCCAGCAGCCAAGATGGGAGTCTGAACACTGAAGCTTTCTTT; CDR3: CASSQDGSLNTEAFF
J: TRBJ1-3; size: few; D: -; V: TRBV7-2; DNA: TGTGCCAGCTCATCTGGAAACACCATATATTTT; CDR3: CASSSGNTIYF
J: TRBJ2-2; size: few; D: TRBD1; V: TRBV6-6; DNA: TGTGCCAGCAGGAAGGGGACAGGGGGGGCCGGGGAGCTGTTTTTT; CDR3: CASRKGTGGAGELFF
J: TRBJ2-3; size: few; D: TRBD2; V: TRBV7-2; DNA: TGTGCCAGCAGCTTGGGTCCTAGCGGAACCTCTAGCACAGATACGCAGTATTTT; CDR3: CASSLGPSGTSSTDTQYF
J: TRBJ2-7; size: few; D: -; V: TRBV28; DNA: TGTGCCAGCAGTTTAAATCCTAGGAGGGCCGAGCAGTACTTC; CDR3: CASSLNPRRAEQYF
J: TRBJ1-3; size: -; D: -; V: TRBV30; DNA: TGTGCCTGGAGTGTGGAGGGGGGGCAGGGAGGCGGACGGAACACCATATATTTT; CDR3: CAWSVEGGQGGGRNTIYF
J: TRBJ1-2; size: -; D: -; V: TRBV25-1; DNA: TGTGCCAGCAGTGAATGGTCTAAGGTGGGAGTGGGTAGGGGCTACACCTTC; CDR3: CASSEWSKVGVGRGYTF
J: TRBJ2-7; size: -; D: -; V: TRBV28; DNA: TGTGCCAGCAGTTTTCTTTCAACGGAGCAATACTTC; CDR3: CASSFLSTEQYF
J: TRBJ2-1; size: -; D: TRBD2; V: TRBV5-1; DNA: TGCGCCAGCAGCTTTCTTTCGACTAGCGGGAGTATCAATGAGCAGTTCTTC; CDR3: CASSFLSTSGSINEQFF
J: TRBJ2-1; size: -; D: TRBD1; V: TRBV6-4; DNA: TGTGCCAGCAGTTCCGGGACAGGGTTGAGCAATGAGCAGTTCTTC; CDR3: CASSSGTGLSNEQFF
J: TRBJ2-1; size: few; D: -; V: TRBV7-2; DNA: TGTGCCAGCAGCCTTCGACTAGGACCCCCCTACAATGAGCAGTTCTTC; CDR3: CASSLRLGPPYNEQFF
J: TRBJ2-6; size: -; D: -; V: TRBV5-4; DNA: TGTGCCAGCAGCCAGAAGGACAGTCTGTCGGGGGCCAACGTCCTGACTTTC; CDR3: CASSQKDSLSGANVLTF
J: TRBJ2-7; size: -; D: -; V: TRBV19; DNA: TGTGCCAGTAGCCGGGGGATCTCCTACGAGCAGTACTTC; CDR3: CASSRGISYEQYF
J: TRBJ2-7; size: few; D: -; V: TRBV30; DNA: TGTGCCGGGTCGGCGGGTTCCAGCTCCTACGAGCAGTACTTC; CDR3: CAGSAGSSSYEQYF
J: TRBJ2-7; size: few; D: -; V: TRBV7-2; DNA: TGTGCCAGCAGCCCACCGGGAACCCCAGACGAGCAGTACTTC; CDR3: CASSPPGTPDEQYF
J: TRBJ1-1; size: -; D: -; V: TRBV29-1; DNA: TGCAGCGTTGAAGCTGCCAGAACTCGAGGAGCTTTCTTT; CDR3: CSVEAARTRGAFF
J: TRBJ2-2; size: -; D: -; V: TRBV15; DNA: TGTGCCACCAGCAGAGTGGGCGCGAACACCGGGGAGCTGTTTTTT; CDR3: CATSRVGANTGELFF
J: TRBJ2-3; size: few; D: TRBD2; V: TRBV5-6; DNA: TGTGCCAGCAGCTTGTGGGCCCTAGCGGAGCCGGATACGCAGTATTTT; CDR3: CASSLWALAEPDTQYF
J: TRBJ2-1; size: -; D: -; V: TRBV4-2; DNA: TGTGCCAGCAGCCAAGATCCACACGGGAGTTTATCTGGTAATGAGCAGTTCTTC; CDR3: CASSQDPHGSLSGNEQFF
J: TRBJ2-3; size: -; D: -; V: TRBV7-8; DNA: TGTGCCAGCAGCTTAACCTCGGGGTACACAGATACGCAGTATTTT; CDR3: CASSLTSGYTDTQYF
J: TRBJ1-2; size: few; D: TRBD1; V: TRBV15; DNA: TGTGCCACCAGCCCTCAGGGACAGGGGTTCTATGGCTACACCTTC; CDR3: CATSPQGQGFYGYTF
J: TRBJ2-6; size: -; D: -; V: TRBV28; DNA: TGTGCCAGCAGTTGGCAGAAGTACTCTGGGGCCAACGTCCTGACTTTC; CDR3: CASSWQKYSGANVLTF
J: TRBJ2-5; size: few; D: -; V: TRBV28; DNA: TGTGCCAGCAGTTTATGCAAGACAGGAGAGTGCCAAGAGACCCAGTACTTC; CDR3: CASSLCKTGECQETQYF
J: TRBJ2-6; size: -; D: TRBD1; V: TRBV4-2; DNA: TGTGCCAGCAGCAAAGAGGGGACAGGGTATGGGGCCAACGTCCTGACTTTC; CDR3: CASSKEGTGYGANVLTF
J: TRBJ2-7; size: -; D: -; V: TRBV13; DNA: TGTGCCAGCAGCCACAGGGACAACAACTACGAGCAGTACTTC; CDR3: CASSHRDNNYEQYF
J: TRBJ1-2; size: few; D: TRBD1; V: TRBV30; DNA: TGTGCCTGGAAAGTCACAGGGGGATCCCTTCGGGATGGCTACACCTTC; CDR3: CAWKVTGGSLRDGYTF
J: TRBJ2-3; size: few; D: TRBD2; V: TRBV2; DNA: TGTGCCAGCAGATCATTAGCGGGGGGCTCAGATACGCAGTATTTT; CDR3: CASRSLAGGSDTQYF
J: TRBJ1-2; size: -; D: -; V: TRBV7-2; DNA: TGTGCCAGCAGGCCTCCGGGGGCTAACTATGGCTACACCTTC; CDR3: CASRPPGANYGYTF
J: TRBJ1-5; size: -; D: TRBD1; V: TRBV6-6; DNA: TGTGCCAGCAGGGGCCGGGACAGGGAACATCAGCCCCAGCATTTT; CDR3: CASRGRDREHQPQHF
J: TRBJ1-2; size: -; D: -; V: TRBV6-5; DNA: TGTGCCAGCAACCCCCACCAGGGGTCATACTATGGCTACACCTTC; CDR3: CASNPHQGSYYGYTF
J: TRBJ2-2; size: few; D: TRBD2; V: TRBV9; DNA: TGTGCCAGCAGCGTAGGACTAGCGGGAGCGGGGACCGGGGAGCTGTTTTTT; CDR3: CASSVGLAGAGTGELFF
J: TRBJ2-7; size: -; D: -; V: TRBV5-4; DNA: TGTGCCAGCAGCTTAGGAGTCTCCGAGCAGTACTTC; CDR3: CASSLGVSEQYF
J: TRBJ1-5; size: few; D: -; V: TRBV19; DNA: TGTGCCAGTACCACCCCGGGGGGAGGGGGAAATCAGCCCCAGCATTTT; CDR3: CASTTPGGGGNQPQHF
J: TRBJ2-1; size: few; D: TRBD2; V: TRBV29-1; DNA: TGCAGCGTGGAACGATTAGCGGGAGGAAGTAACAATGAGCAGTTCTTC; CDR3: CSVERLAGGSNNEQFF
J: TRBJ1-2; size: -; D: -; V: TRBV29-1; DNA: TGCAGCGTGCCCAACGAAGAGGACTATGGCTACACCTTC; CDR3: CSVPNEEDYGYTF
J: TRBJ1-1; size: -; D: TRBD1; V: TRBV15; DNA: TGTGCCACCAGCAGAGACGGGGGTGACAGGGCTCGCACTGAAGCTTTCTTT; CDR3: CATSRDGGDRARTEAFF
J: TRBJ2-2; size: few; D: TRBD1; V: TRBV7-8; DNA: TGTGCCAGCAGCTTAGTGGGGACAGGGAGGGACACCGGGGAGCTGTTTTTT; CDR3: CASSLVGTGRDTGELFF
J: TRBJ1-1; size: -; D: TRBD1; V: TRBV11-2; DNA: TGTGCCAGCAGCTTCGTCAGGGGGCGGGCAGGGAACACTGAAGCTTTCTTT; CDR3: CASSFVRGRAGNTEAFF